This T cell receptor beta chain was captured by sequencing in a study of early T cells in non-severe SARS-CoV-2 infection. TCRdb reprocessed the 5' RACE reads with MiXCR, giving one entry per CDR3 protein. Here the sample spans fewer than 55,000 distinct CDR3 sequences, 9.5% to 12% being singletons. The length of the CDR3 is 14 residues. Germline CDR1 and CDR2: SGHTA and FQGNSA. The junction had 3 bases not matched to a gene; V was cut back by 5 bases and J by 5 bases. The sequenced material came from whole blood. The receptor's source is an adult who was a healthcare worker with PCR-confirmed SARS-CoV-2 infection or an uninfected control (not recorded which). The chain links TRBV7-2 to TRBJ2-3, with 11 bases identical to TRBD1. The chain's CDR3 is CASSQDRGQDTQYF. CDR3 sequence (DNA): TGTGCCAGCAGCCAGGACAGGGGGCAAGATACGCAGTATTTT.